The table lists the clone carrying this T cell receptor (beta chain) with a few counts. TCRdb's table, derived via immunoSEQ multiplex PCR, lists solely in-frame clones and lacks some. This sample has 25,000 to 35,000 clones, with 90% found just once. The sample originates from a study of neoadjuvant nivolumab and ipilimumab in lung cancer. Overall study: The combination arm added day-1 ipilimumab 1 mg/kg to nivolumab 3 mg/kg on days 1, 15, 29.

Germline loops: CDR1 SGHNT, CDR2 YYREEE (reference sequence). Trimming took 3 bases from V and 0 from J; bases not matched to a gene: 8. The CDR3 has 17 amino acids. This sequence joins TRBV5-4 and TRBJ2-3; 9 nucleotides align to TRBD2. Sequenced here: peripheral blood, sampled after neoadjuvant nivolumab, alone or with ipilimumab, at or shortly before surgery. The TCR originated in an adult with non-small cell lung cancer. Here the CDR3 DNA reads TGTGCCAGCAGCTCTAGCGGGGCGATATTAAGCACAGATACGCAGTATTTT. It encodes CASSSSGAILSTDTQYF.